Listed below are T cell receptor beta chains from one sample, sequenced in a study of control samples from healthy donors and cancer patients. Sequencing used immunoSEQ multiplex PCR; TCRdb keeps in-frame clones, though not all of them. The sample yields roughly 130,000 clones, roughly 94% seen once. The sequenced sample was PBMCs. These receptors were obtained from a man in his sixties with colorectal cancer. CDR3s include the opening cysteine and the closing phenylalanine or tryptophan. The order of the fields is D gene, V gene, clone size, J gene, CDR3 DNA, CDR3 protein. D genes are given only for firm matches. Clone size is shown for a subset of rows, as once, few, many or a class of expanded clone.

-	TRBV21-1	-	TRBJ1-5	TGTGCCAGCAGCACAAAAGGGAGTCAGCCCCAGCATTTT	CASSTKGSQPQHF
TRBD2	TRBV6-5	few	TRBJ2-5	TGTGCCAGCAGCTCTAGCGGGGGGCCCCAAGAGACCCAGTACTTC	CASSSSGGPQETQYF
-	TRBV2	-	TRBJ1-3	TGTGCCACCCTGAACGGCCACTCTGGAAACACCATATATTTT	CATLNGHSGNTIYF
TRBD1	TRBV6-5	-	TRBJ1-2	TGTGCCAGCAGACCCCCGGGCAGGGGGTCTCGAGGCTACACCTTC	CASRPPGRGSRGYTF
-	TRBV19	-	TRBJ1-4	TGTGCCAGTAGTATCGGGCTTAATGAAAAACTGTTTTTT	CASSIGLNEKLFF
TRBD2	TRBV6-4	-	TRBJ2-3	TGTGCCAGCAGGACTAGCGGGGGGGTGGATAGAACAGATACGCAGTATTTT	CASRTSGGVDRTDTQYF
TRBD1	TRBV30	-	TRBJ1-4	TGTGCCTGGAGTACAGGGGGCGGAGGTAATGAAAAACTGTTTTTT	CAWSTGGGGNEKLFF
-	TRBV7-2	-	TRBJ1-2	TGTGCCAGCAGCTTAAATGAGGGGAACTATGGCTACACCTTC	CASSLNEGNYGYTF
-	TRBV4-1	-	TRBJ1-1	TGCGCCAGCAGCCACCCGGGACGTTTGAACACTGAAGCTTTCTTT	CASSHPGRLNTEAFF
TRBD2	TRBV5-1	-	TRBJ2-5	TGCGCCAGCAGCTTGGCCTCAATGGCTAGCGGGGAAGAGACCCAGTACTTC	CASSLASMASGEETQYF
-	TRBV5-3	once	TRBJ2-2	TGTGCCAGAAGCTGGGACGCAACCGGGGAGCTGTTTTTT	CARSWDATGELFF
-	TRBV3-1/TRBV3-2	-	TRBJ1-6	TGTGCCAGCAGGACCGGAGGAGGGAGCTCCTATAATTCACCCCTCCACTTT	CASRTGGGSSYNSPLHF
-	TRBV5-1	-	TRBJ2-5	TGCGCCAGCAGCTCCCAAGAGACCCAGTACTTC	CASSSQETQYF
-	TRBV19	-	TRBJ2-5	TGTGCCAGTAGTATTTATGGTGGGGGGATCGAGACCCAGTACTTC	CASSIYGGGIETQYF
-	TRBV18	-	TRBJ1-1	TGTGCCAGCTCACCGGTCCCAGGGTCCACTGAAGCTTTCTTT	CASSPVPGSTEAFF
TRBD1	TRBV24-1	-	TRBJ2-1	TGTGCCACCAGTGACCGGGACAGGGGTCGGAATGAGCAGTTCTTC	CATSDRDRGRNEQFF
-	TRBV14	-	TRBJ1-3	TGTGCCAGCAGCCAGTATCTTTCAGGGAACACCATATATTTT	CASSQYLSGNTIYF